This T cell receptor (beta chain) was captured by sequencing in a study of breast tumors, draining lymph nodes, adjacent tissues. A single record per CDR3 protein comes from TCRdb applying MiXCR to the multiplex PCR reads. The profile covers about 270,000 distinct CDR3 sequences, with around 30% appearing a single time and over 0.95% taken by the ten largest. Study-level findings and limits: Tumor repertoires ranked between lymph nodes and nontumor tissue in diversity, with V and J gene preferences.

This clonotype has at least ten counts. Its cognate antigen is unknown. Germline CDR1 SGHRS, CDR2 YFSETQ. The CDR3 totals 13 residues. Trimming stripped 6 bases from V and 4 bases from J, with 8 bases between. The lymph nodes were axillary draining lymph nodes from breast cancer patients. The chain joins TRBV5-1 to TRBJ1-6, with D possibly TRBD1 on 5 matching bases. The clonotype comes from a female donor with breast cancer. Some clones in this sample may be carry-over from other donors' samples. Specimen: axillary lymph node tissue. The CDR3 sequence: CASKDIYNSPLHF. CDR3 DNA: TGCGCCAGCAAGGACATTTATAATTCACCCCTCCACTTT.